Shown below are 8 T cell receptor beta chains from a single sample sequenced in a study of CD8+ T cells in alopecia areata. Sequencing used cDNA as its template, made by extracting RNA and reverse transcribing it. Profiled with immunoSEQ multiplex PCR; TCRdb holds only in-frame clones, not every one. The table lists about 150,000 clones, 45% to 60% of them singletons. The sample consisted of CD8+ T cells sorted from blood, taken at week 0. The receptors shown here come from a human donor with alopecia areata.

This chain uses TRBV27 with TRBJ2-7; TRBD1 aligns across 10 bases. V was clipped by 5 bases and J by 5 bases; unmatched bases: 6. This CDR3 contains 14 residues. Per the germline V gene, CDR1 is MNHEY and CDR2 is SMNVEV (reference sequence). CDR3 residues: CASSVTGGWDEQYF. In DNA form, the CDR3 reads TGTGCCAGCAGTGTGACAGGGGGCTGGGACGAGCAGTACTTC.

This clone has a handful of counts. The genes are TRBV6-5 and TRBJ1-5; 8 nucleotides match TRBD1. Losses at the gene ends were 7 bases for V and 1 base for J; bases not matched to a gene: 6. In germline, CDR1 is MNHEY, CDR2 SVGAGI. There are 15 residues in the CDR3. CDR3 residues: CASNTDRESNQPQHF. The CDR3 nucleotides read TGTGCCAGCAACACGGACAGGGAGAGCAATCAGCCCCAGCATTTT.

This clone was counted only a few times. V gene TRBV7-2 combines with J gene TRBJ1-2; D is unclear. The germline V and J ends were trimmed by 5 bases and 8 bases, with 18 bases remaining between them. Per germline, CDR1 SGHTA and CDR2 FQGNSA. The CDR3 runs 14 residues. CDR3 protein: CASSIPRMPEGYTF. Here the CDR3 DNA reads TGTGCCAGCAGCATCCCCAGGATGCCGGAGGGCTACACCTTC.

The chain links TRBV6-6 to TRBJ2-3, with D possibly being TRBD1 or TRBD2 (5 bases each). V lost 2 bases and J 1 base, leaving 7 bases between the germline ends. CDR3 length equals 14 residues. In germline, CDR1 is MNHNY, CDR2 SVGAGI (reference sequence). The CDR3 bases are TGTGCCAGCAGTTACGTGGGGGGCACAGATACGCAGTATTTT. Encoded protein: CASSYVGGTDTQYF.

This chain connects TRBV23-1 to TRBJ2-5, with D possibly TRBD1 on 6 matching bases. TRBV23-1 is noted as an ORF with a role that remains uncertain. Trimming pared 8 bases from V and 5 bases from J, leaving 18 bases between. The CDR3 extends over 14 amino acids. CDR3 DNA sequence: TGCGCCAGCCCCTGGGACACCTCCATCGAGACCCAGTACTTC. Protein: CASPWDTSIETQYF.

The V and J genes are TRBV19 and TRBJ1-6; TRBD1 aligns across 7 bases. The V segment lost 3 bases and the J segment 7 bases; nucleotides outside the gene matches: 0. Germline V gives CDR1 LNHDA, CDR2 SQIVND (reference sequence). The CDR3 has 13 amino acids. CDR3 sequence: CASSMGQNSPLHF. The CDR3 DNA is TGTGCCAGTAGTATGGGACAGAATTCACCCCTCCACTTT.

The chain employs TRBV6-6 and TRBJ2-1, with TRBD2 identical over 7 bases. Germline V CDR1 and CDR2: MNHNY, SVGAGI (reference sequence). V dropped 7 bases and J dropped 8; count of bases not matched to a gene: 11. The length of the CDR3 is 14 residues. The CDR3: CASTGLGREDEQFF. The CDR3 DNA sequence: TGTGCCAGCACCGGACTAGGTAGGGAAGATGAGCAGTTCTTC.

This rearrangement joins TRBV29-1 to TRBJ2-1; D could derive from TRBD1 or TRBD2 (5 bases each). Per the germline V gene, CDR1 is SQVTM and CDR2 is ANQGSEA. Trimming removed 3 bases from V and 3 bases from J, with 18 bases in between. This CDR3 comprises 16 residues. CDR3: CSVEQGPSLRYNEQFF. CDR3 DNA: TGCAGCGTTGAGCAGGGACCCTCTCTGCGCTACAATGAGCAGTTCTTC.